Each of the 31 T cell receptor beta chains below was sequenced from the same sample in a study of T cells in Graves' hyperthyroidism and ophthalmopathy. RNA transcripts served as the template for amplifying TCR beta CDR3 regions. Using the HTBI primer set, a first-round RT-PCR was run on the TCR CDR3. Using its own MiXCR run on the multiplex PCR reads, TCRdb lists one record per CDR3 protein. The table includes approximately 620,000 distinct CDR3 sequences, roughly a sixth detected once. Specimen: blood. These receptors came from a woman between 40 and 55 years old with Graves' ophthalmopathy.

This clonotype was seen at least ten times. The rearrangement joins TRBV11-2 to TRBJ1-2, with 7 bases fitting TRBD1. V lost 10 bases and J lost 4; bases outside the gene matches: 15. Germline V gene sequence: CDR1 SGHAT, CDR2 FQNNGV. The CDR3 loop spans 15 amino acids. The CDR3: CATRRQGTPLYGYTF. CDR3 coding DNA: TGTGCCACCCGCCGACAGGGTACTCCCCTCTATGGCTACACCTTC.

This clonotype was seen many times. The rearrangement uses TRBV27 and TRBJ2-7, with no clear D. V was clipped by 4 bases and J by 5 bases, with 21 bases between them. The CDR3 sequence is 16 residues long. The germline V gene encodes CDR1 MNHEY and CDR2 SMNVEV (reference sequence). This chain's CDR3 is CASSWLGGPTPHEQYF. The CDR3 DNA follows: TGTGCCAGCAGTTGGTTGGGTGGTCCCACTCCCCACGAGCAGTACTTC.

There are a few counts of this clonotype. The V and J genes are TRBV5-1 and TRBJ2-5; D is perhaps TRBD2 (6 bases). The CDR3 covers 14 residues. The V gene lost 4 bases and the J gene lost 4 bases, with 14 bases spanning the gap. Germline CDR1 SGHRS, CDR2 YFSETQ. CDR3 sequence reads: CASSLIAAAETQYF. The CDR3 region has the DNA TGCGCCAGCAGCCTCATAGCGGCTGCAGAGACCCAGTACTTC.

This clonotype was seen repeatedly, ten times or more. This chain links TRBV6-1 with TRBJ2-1; TRBD1 is a possible D gene (5 bases). The CDR3 is 15 residues long. Germline CDR1 is MNHNS and CDR2 is SASEGT. V lost 3 bases, J lost 3 bases, and 12 bases lay in between. As DNA, the CDR3 is TGTGCCAGCAGTGAGGCTACAGGTATCTACAATGAGCAGTTCTTC. Its translation: CASSEATGIYNEQFF.

This clonotype was seen more than once but under ten times. J is TRBJ2-5 and V is TRBV20-1; TRBD2 aligns across 7 bases. V dropped 7 bases and J dropped 1; count of bases not matched to a gene: 9. In germline, CDR1 is DFQATT, CDR2 SNEGSKA (reference sequence). This CDR3 has 14 amino acids. CDR3 protein: CSVPKRGRQETQYF. The CDR3 DNA is TGCAGTGTTCCCAAGCGGGGCCGCCAAGAGACCCAGTACTTC.

The chain employs TRBV24-1 and TRBJ1-5; a possible D gene is TRBD1 (5 bases). The V gene's germline CDR1 is KGHDR and CDR2 SFDVKD. With 3 bases removed from V and 2 bases from J, the gap between germline ends came to 10 bases. The CDR3 is 15 residues long. The CDR3 loop is CATSDGGKGNQPQHF. The CDR3 nucleotides read TGTGCCACCAGTGATGGGGGAAAGGGCAATCAGCCCCAGCATTTT.

This clonotype was seen more than once but under ten times. The V gene is TRBV20-1, the J gene TRBJ2-2; 8 bases fit TRBD2. Germline V gene data show CDR1 as DFQATT and CDR2 as SNEGSKA (reference sequence). V trimming: 8 bases; J trimming: 0 bases; junction bases outside the gene matches: 14. CDR3 length equals 17 residues. CDR3 region: CSTNPRSSGANTGELFF. CDR3 nucleotides: TGCAGTACGAACCCACGCAGTAGCGGGGCGAACACCGGGGAGCTGTTTTTT.

In this sample, this clonotype turned up many times. This rearrangement joins TRBV30 to TRBJ1-1; no clear D gene. There are 12 residues in the CDR3. The V gene's germline CDR1 is GTSNPN and CDR2 SVGIG (reference sequence). V shed 1 base and J shed 7 bases, with 10 bases lying between them. The CDR3 sequence: CAWSGTGYEAFF. CDR3 DNA: TGTGCCTGGAGTGGGACCGGGTATGAAGCTTTCTTT.

The sample holds many counts of this clonotype. The chain has TRBV7-9 and TRBJ2-5, with D hard to call. Trimming cost V 4 bases and J 2 bases, with 8 bases left between them. From germline, CDR1 is SEHNR and CDR2 FQNEAQ (reference sequence). The CDR3 has 13 residues. The CDR3 DNA sequence: TGTGCCAGCAGCTCCTGGGGACAAGAGACCCAGTACTTC. Translation: CASSSWGQETQYF.

In this sample, this clonotype turned up many times. The genes are TRBV2 and TRBJ1-5; the D is unclear. The V gene's germline CDR1 is SNHLY and CDR2 FYNNEI. This CDR3 has 12 amino acids. Trimming left V 5 bases short and J 5 bases short, with 7 bases between. DNA of the CDR3: TGTGCCAGCAGTTGGGTTGATCAGCCCCAGCATTTT. It yields the protein CASSWVDQPQHF.

This chain connects TRBV30 to TRBJ2-2; 13 nucleotides align to TRBD2. The CDR3 sequence is 15 residues long. Germline V lookup: CDR1 GTSNPN, CDR2 SVGIG (reference sequence). V was clipped by 8 bases and J by 6 bases; unmatched bases: 9. The CDR3 nucleotides are TGTGCCGCAAAGGGACTAGCGGGACTGGCCGGGGAGCTGTTTTTT. As protein: CAAKGLAGLAGELFF. Full variable domain (missing parts from reference TRBV30 and TRBJ2-2): SQTIHQWPATLVQPVGSPLSLECTVEGTSNPNLYWYRQAAGRGLQLLFYSVGIGQISSEVPQNLSASRPQDRQFILSSKKLLLSDSGFYLCAAKGLAGLAGELFFGEGSRLTVL.

This clonotype was seen a single time. This clone may be a read error of a much larger clone one base away. The rearrangement links TRBV12-3 or TRBV12-4 to TRBJ1-2, with D possibly matching TRBD1 (5 bases). Trimming took off 1 base at V and 4 bases at J, with 10 bases between the two ends. The CDR3 length is 14 residues. Here the CDR3 DNA reads TGTGCCAGCAGTTTAGGGGCCGGGGCCTATGGCTACACCTTC. Protein product: CASSLGAGAYGYTF.

CDR3 residues: CASRKGLASKQYF. CDR3 DNA sequence: TGTGCCAGCAGAAAAGGACTAGCGAGCAAGCAGTACTTC. The chain uses TRBV6-1 and TRBJ2-7, with TRBD2 matching over 9 bases. CDR3 length equals 13 residues. The V gene's germline CDR1 is MNHNS and CDR2 SASEGT. V gave up 6 bases and J gave up 8 bases; unmatched junction bases: 8.

There are many counts of this clonotype. The rearrangement links TRBV12-3 or TRBV12-4 to TRBJ1-1, with unresolved D. V was pared by 1 base and J by 8 bases, with 14 bases between. The CDR3 spans 14 residues. The CDR3: CASSLGRPTREAFF. The CDR3 nucleotides are TGTGCCAGCAGTTTAGGCCGCCCGACCCGCGAAGCTTTCTTT.

The chain links TRBV19 to TRBJ1-6; 7 nucleotides agree with TRBD1. V was pared by 5 bases and J by 8 bases, with 9 bases of the junction left unmatched. Per germline, CDR1 LNHDA and CDR2 SQIVND (reference sequence). The CDR3 spans 15 residues. The CDR3 DNA follows: TGTGCCAGTAGTCTCCTAAGGGGGCGGGATTCACCCCTCCACTTT. Amino acids: CASSLLRGRDSPLHF.

The genes are TRBV5-1 and TRBJ2-5, with D unresolved. Per germline, CDR1 SGHRS and CDR2 YFSETQ. Trimming took off 0 bases at V and 7 bases at J, with 16 bases between the two ends. The CDR3 contains 15 residues. The CDR3 nucleotides are TGCGCCAGCAGCTTGGAATCAATTTGGTCTGGGACCCAGTACTTC. Protein product: CASSLESIWSGTQYF.

This clonotype was recorded at least ten times. The V and J genes are TRBV18 and TRBJ2-5; D ambiguous. The CDR3 totals 14 residues. Trimming removed 1 base at V and 2 bases at J, with 8 bases between. CDR1 and CDR2 from the germline V gene are KGHSH and LQKENI. The DNA for the CDR3 is TGTGCCAGCTCACCACTCACGCAGCAAGAGACCCAGTACTTC. Translation: CASSPLTQQETQYF.

Ten or more counts support this clonotype. The CDR3 DNA reads as TGTGCCAGCAGTTCCGGGAGAAATTCCTACGAGCAGTACTTC. Residues: CASSSGRNSYEQYF. The chain links TRBV2 to TRBJ2-7; tentatively, D is TRBD2 (6 bases). The CDR3 runs 14 residues. V lost 5 bases and J lost 1, with 12 bases in between. Germline V gene sequence: CDR1 SNHLY, CDR2 FYNNEI.

With respect to this clonotype: This could be a read error, since a much larger clone is one nucleotide away. V is TRBV28 and J is TRBJ1-6; 7 bases map to TRBD1. The CDR3 contains 15 residues. Germline V gene lookup returns CDR1 MDHEN and CDR2 SYDVKM. Here the CDR3 reads CASRPFRGNNPPLHF. CDR3 DNA: TGTGCCAGCAGGCCCTTCAGGGGGAATAATCCACCCCTCCACTTT.

The chain recombines TRBV4-1 with TRBJ1-2; D gene ambiguous. V dropped 0 bases and J dropped 5 bases, with 16 bases sitting between them. This CDR3 is 16 amino acids long. Germline assignment: CDR1 MGHRA and CDR2 YSYEKL. CDR3 protein: CASSQESRVGLYGYTF. The DNA for the CDR3 is TGCGCCAGCAGCCAAGAATCAAGGGTCGGACTGTATGGCTACACCTTC.

This clonotype has ten or more counts. Relative to the germline gene, one junction end is altered; a read error may explain this. V and J are TRBV4-1 and TRBJ2-7; TRBD1 aligns across 9 bases. Germline V gene data show CDR1 as MGHRA and CDR2 as YSYEKL. CDR3 length equals 14 residues. CDR3 in amino acids: CASSRGTGTYEQYF. The CDR3 coding sequence is TGTGCCAGCAGTCGGGGGACAGGGACCTACGAGCAGTACTTC.

This clonotype showed up many times. The chain carries TRBV14 and TRBJ2-7; a possible D gene is TRBD1 (5 bases). The CDR3 is 16 amino acids. Germline CDR1 reads SGHDN; CDR2 reads FVKESK. Between the trimmed V and J ends, which lost 3 bases and 7 bases, there was a span of 22 bases. The CDR3 DNA reads as TGTGCCAGCAGCCACCTCAACGGTGGGGCCCTGGGTGAGCAGTACTTC. This codes for CASSHLNGGALGEQYF. Variable domain in full (rest from reference TRBV14 and TRBJ2-7): EAGVTQFPSHSVIEKGQTVTLRCDPISGHDNLYWYRRVMGKEIKFLLHFVKESKQDESGMPNNRFLAERTGGTYSTLKVQPAELEDSGVYFCASSHLNGGALGEQYFGPGTRLTVT.

The chain uses TRBV29-1 and TRBJ2-3; maybe TRBD2 (6 bases). The CDR3 length is 13 residues. V was cut by 7 bases and J by 6 bases, with 17 bases left in between. Germline V gene data show CDR1 as SQVTM and CDR2 as ANQGSEA. CDR3 bases: TGCAGCGCCGGGACTTCAGCTTGGGATACGCAGTATTTT. Its translation is CSAGTSAWDTQYF.

This clonotype was found many times. V gene TRBV2 combines with J gene TRBJ2-7; perhaps TRBD1 as D (5 bases). The CDR3 runs 13 residues. Trimming cost V 3 bases and J 5 bases, with 11 bases left between them. Germline V gene lookup returns CDR1 SNHLY and CDR2 FYNNEI. CDR3 bases: TGTGCCAGCAGTGAGTGGCAGGGAAACGAGCAGTACTTC. Residues: CASSEWQGNEQYF.

J is TRBJ2-1 and V is TRBV4-2, with D possibly matching TRBD2 (6 bases). V lost 0 bases and J 7 bases, leaving 13 bases between the germline ends. The CDR3 contains 15 residues. CDR1 is LGHNA, CDR2 YNFKEQ, per germline. In nucleotides, the CDR3 is TGTGCCAGCAGCCAAGAGGGCGGGAAAATAAATGAGCAGTTCTTC. As protein: CASSQEGGKINEQFF.

Only a few counts were recorded for this clonotype. The genes are TRBV5-1 and TRBJ2-3, with 8 bases identical to TRBD1. The CDR3 has 18 residues. The V segment lost 0 bases and the J segment 3 bases; nucleotides outside the gene matches: 12. The germline gives CDR1 SGHRS, CDR2 YFSETQ. CDR3 sequence: CASSLGTPGTGWTDTQYF. The CDR3 DNA reads TGCGCCAGCAGCTTGGGAACCCCCGGGACAGGTTGGACAGATACGCAGTATTTT.

This clonotype was counted ten times or more. The chain combines TRBV20-1 with TRBJ1-2, with 12 bases lining up with TRBD1. The germline V gene encodes CDR1 DFQATT and CDR2 SNEGSKA (reference sequence). Trimming removed 5 bases from V and 4 bases from J; junction bases left unmatched: 11. CDR3 length: 16 amino acids. CDR3 nucleotides: TGCAGTGCTTCCGGGACAGGGGGCGTCGGAATCTATGGCTACACCTTC. Protein product: CSASGTGGVGIYGYTF.

There are many counts of this clonotype. The chain has TRBV20-1 and TRBJ2-5, with TRBD1 matching over 9 bases. The germline V gene encodes CDR1 DFQATT and CDR2 SNEGSKA (reference sequence). Losses at the gene ends were 4 bases for V and 2 bases for J; bases not matched to a gene: 8. This CDR3 comprises 15 residues. The CDR3 DNA is TGCAGTGCTAAACTGGACAGGGGAATTCAAGAGACCCAGTACTTC. It yields the protein CSAKLDRGIQETQYF.

V is TRBV28 and J is TRBJ2-7, with 8 bases lining up with TRBD1. The CDR3 extends over 14 amino acids. The germline CDR1 and CDR2 sequences are MDHEN and SYDVKM. V shed 3 bases, J shed 0 bases, and the junction held 1 base outside the gene matches. Here the CDR3 reads CASSLTGVSYEQYF. DNA for the CDR3: TGTGCCAGCAGTTTGACAGGGGTCTCCTACGAGCAGTACTTC.

This clonotype was seen many times. The chain uses TRBV5-1 and TRBJ1-1; 8 bases match TRBD1. The CDR3 contains 14 residues. Germline-derived CDR1 and CDR2 are SGHRS and YFSETQ. Trimming cost V 4 bases and J 4 bases; bases outside gene matches: 6. The CDR3 sequence is CASSGFGQGTEAFF. In DNA, the CDR3 is TGCGCCAGCAGCGGATTCGGACAGGGCACTGAAGCTTTCTTT. Based on the CDR3 plus reference TRBV5-1 and TRBJ1-1, the full variable domain is KAGVTQTPRYLIKTRGQQVTLSCSPISGHRSVSWYQQTPGQGLQFLFEYFSETQRNKGNFPGRFSGRQFSNSRSEMNVSTLELGDSALYLCASSGFGQGTEAFFGQGTRLTVV.

This clonotype turned up a few times. The gene calls are TRBV11-2 and TRBJ1-2; tentative D call: TRBD1 (6 bases). V shed 1 base and J shed 4 bases, with 13 bases lying between them. This CDR3 has 15 residues. The germline V gene has CDR1 SGHAT and CDR2 FQNNGV. The DNA of the CDR3 is TGTGCCAGCAGCTTAGCAGGGGCCCTACCCTATGGCTACACCTTC. Its protein is CASSLAGALPYGYTF. The variable domain in full, with the rest retrieved from reference TRBV11-2 and TRBJ1-2, is EAGVAQSPRYKIIEKRQSVAFWCNPISGHATLYWYQQILGQGPKLLIQFQNNGVVDDSQLPKDRFSAERLKGVDSTLKIQPAKLEDSAVYLCASSLAGALPYGYTFGSGTRLTVV.